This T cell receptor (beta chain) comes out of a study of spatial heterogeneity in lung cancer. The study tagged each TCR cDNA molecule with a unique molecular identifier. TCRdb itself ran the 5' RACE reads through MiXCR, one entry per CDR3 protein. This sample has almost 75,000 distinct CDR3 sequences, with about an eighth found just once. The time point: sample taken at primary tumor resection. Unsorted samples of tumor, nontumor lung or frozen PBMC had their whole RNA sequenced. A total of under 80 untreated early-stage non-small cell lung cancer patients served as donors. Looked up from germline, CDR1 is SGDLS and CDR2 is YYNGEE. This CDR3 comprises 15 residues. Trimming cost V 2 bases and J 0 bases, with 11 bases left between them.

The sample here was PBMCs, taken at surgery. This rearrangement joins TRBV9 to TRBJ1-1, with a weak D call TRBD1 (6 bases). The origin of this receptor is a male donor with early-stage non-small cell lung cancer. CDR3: CASSVTGFMNTEAFF. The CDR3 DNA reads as TGTGCCAGCAGCGTCACAGGGTTCATGAACACTGAAGCTTTCTTT. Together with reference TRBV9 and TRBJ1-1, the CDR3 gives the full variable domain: DSGVTQTPKHLITATGQRVTLRCSPRSGDLSVYWYQQSLDQGLQFLIQYYNGEERAKGNILERFSAQQFPDLHSELNLSSLELGDSALYFCASSVTGFMNTEAFFGQGTRLTVV.